This entry lists 9 T cell receptor beta chains sequenced from one sample in a study of T cell changes during pregnancy in multiple sclerosis. Measured with immunoSEQ multiplex PCR; TCRdb has only the in-frame clones, and not every one. The data show tens of thousands of clones, with 90% seen just once and roughly 4.5% held by the top ten. The starting material was CD8+ T cells from peripheral blood mononuclear cells, obtained in the second trimester of pregnancy. The receptors derive from a female donor with multiple sclerosis, enrolled in a pregnancy study.

This sequence joins TRBV10-2 and TRBJ1-2; the D is unclear. Trimming removed 1 base from V and 4 bases from J, with 10 bases in between. Germline V gene lookup returns CDR1 WSHSY and CDR2 SAAADI. The length of the CDR3 is 14 residues. The CDR3 sequence is CASSEFVGAYGYTF. In DNA, the CDR3 is TGCGCCAGCAGTGAGTTTGTTGGAGCCTATGGCTACACCTTC.

The chain employs TRBV14 and TRBJ1-3, with a possible D match to TRBD1 (5 bases). The CDR3 loop spans 17 amino acids. The ends were cut back, 0 bases at V and 4 bases at J, with 16 bases in the middle. Germline V gene data show CDR1 as SGHDN and CDR2 as FVKESK. CDR3 sequence (DNA): TGTGCCAGCAGCCAAGATCTCAGGGTGGGTTCCGGAAACACCATATATTTT. Protein: CASSQDLRVGSGNTIYF.

The chain carries TRBV2 and TRBJ2-7; TRBD2 aligns across 8 bases. Germline V gives CDR1 SNHLY, CDR2 FYNNEI. V shed 7 bases, J shed 4 bases, and the junction held 12 bases outside the gene matches. The CDR3 runs 15 residues. Here the CDR3 DNA reads TGTGCCAGCACTTGGCGGGAGGCCAGGACATACGAGCAGTACTTC. Translated, it gives CASTWREARTYEQYF.

This clone was seen just once. The chain couples TRBV27 to TRBJ2-7, with TRBD2 matching 7 bases. Germline V lookup: CDR1 MNHEY, CDR2 SMNVEV (reference sequence). Trimming cost V 5 bases and J 4 bases; bases outside gene matches: 8. The length of the CDR3 is 14 residues. The CDR3 is CASSNRDYTYEQYF. The DNA of the CDR3 is TGTGCCAGCAGTAACCGGGACTATACTTACGAGCAGTACTTC.

In DNA form, the CDR3 reads TGTGCCAGCAGTTCACCAGACAGGGAAGAGACCCAGTACTTC. It specifies CASSSPDREETQYF. V usage is TRBV6-6 and J usage is TRBJ2-5; 7 bases are shared with TRBD1. J gave up 3 bases and V 4 bases, and 5 bases lay outside the gene matches. The CDR3 sequence is 14 residues long. The germline gives CDR1 MNHNY, CDR2 SVGAGI (reference sequence).

The V gene is TRBV6-4, the J gene TRBJ2-3; 10 bases match TRBD2. Trimming removed 5 bases from V and 4 bases from J; junction bases left unmatched: 9. Germline assignment: CDR1 MRHNA and CDR2 SNTAGT. This CDR3 has 16 residues. The CDR3 DNA reads TGTGCCAGCAGTCCCTCCGCTAGCGGGAGCCCAGATACGCAGTATTTT. This sequence encodes CASSPSASGSPDTQYF.

V usage is TRBV7-4 and J usage is TRBJ1-1; TRBD1 might be the D (6 bases). The ends were cut back, 1 base at V and 3 bases at J, with 18 bases in the middle. The CDR3 runs 17 residues. In germline, CDR1 is SGHVT, CDR2 SQSDAQ. CDR3 sequence: CASSLGRAGVNDTEAFF. Written as DNA, the CDR3 is TGTGCCAGCAGCTTAGGAAGGGCAGGGGTGAATGACACTGAAGCTTTCTTT.

This chain connects TRBV29-1 to TRBJ2-7; a possible D gene is TRBD1 (6 bases). CDR1 and CDR2 (germline): SQVTM, ANQGSEA. This CDR3 comprises 14 residues. The V and J ends lost 0 bases and 0 bases respectively, with 9 bases between them. CDR3: CSVEDLGGSYEQYF. The CDR3 DNA reads TGCAGCGTTGAAGATTTAGGGGGCTCCTACGAGCAGTACTTC.

This clone was seen only once. V gene TRBV5-6 combines with J gene TRBJ2-3; the D gene is possibly TRBD2 (5 bases). The CDR3 consists of 15 residues. Trimming shortened V by 3 bases and J by 0 bases, and 11 bases separated the two germline ends. The germline V gene encodes CDR1 SGHDT and CDR2 YYEEEE. The CDR3 nucleotides read TGTGCCAGCAGCTGGACTCTATCTAGCACAGATACGCAGTATTTT. This gives the protein CASSWTLSSTDTQYF.